The present T cell receptor beta chain was sequenced within a study of blood T cell repertoires in COVID-19. The wider study: Sites across the United States, Italy and Spain contributed samples from acute and convalescent COVID-19. PBMCs, B-cell-depleted T cells, or T cells provided the cDNA or gDNA that made up the material.

As processed by the authors: Amplification of reference gene primers was used by the study to estimate nucleated cell counts. Here immunoSEQ multiplex PCR was the method, and the copy in TCRdb shows in-frame clones only, minus some. V, J and clone size derive from that table, while D and trimming were established from the DNA sequence. This table has fewer than 150,000 clones, over 75% appearing once. CDR1 MNHEY and CDR2 SVGAGI come from the germline V gene. With 8 bases removed from V and 7 bases from J, the gap between germline ends came to 18 bases. This CDR3 contains 15 residues. This clonotype originated in a man aged 50 or older with acute or convalescent COVID-19. This chain uses TRBV6-5 with TRBJ1-6; possibly TRBD1 for D (6 bases). Sequenced: peripheral blood. CDR3 DNA: TGTGCCAGCTATATGCGTGGGCAGGGGAATTCACCCCTCCACTTT. Its protein is CASYMRGQGNSPLHF.